A selection of T cell receptor beta chains follows, all from one sample in a study of tumor-infiltrating lymphocytes in glioblastoma multiforme. A single record per CDR3 protein comes from TCRdb applying MiXCR to the multiplex PCR reads. The sample contains approximately 15,000 distinct CDR3 sequences, about 67% of which appear only once. The sequenced sample was brain tumor tissue. All receptors come from a male donor with glioblastoma. CDR3s include the opening cysteine and the closing phenylalanine or tryptophan. A D gene is named only where the DNA matches it firmly. Clone size, where shown, is once, few, many, or a class for clones that have expanded.

V	J	size	length	D	DNA	CDR3
TRBV20-1	TRBJ2-5	once	14	.	TGCAGTGCTAGAGACAGGGATTTCCAAGAGACCCAGTACTTC	CSARDRDFQETQYF
TRBV7-9	TRBJ2-7	once	12	.	TGTGCCAGCAGCTCGGGGGTTTACGAGCAGTACTTC	CASSSGVYEQYF
TRBV29-1	TRBJ2-7	.	14	.	TGCAGCGTTGGGGTGGGTGGTACCTCTGGCGAGCAGTACTTC	CSVGVGGTSGEQYF
TRBV20-1	TRBJ2-2	few	12	TRBD2	TGCAGTGTTAGCGGGGGGCCCGGGGAGCTGTTTTTT	CSVSGGPGELFF
TRBV29-1	TRBJ2-7	once	11	.	TGCAGCGTTGTCTCAGGTAGCGAGCAGTACTTC	CSVVSGSEQYF
TRBV20-1	TRBJ2-3	.	20	TRBD2	TGCAGTGCTAGTCTCCCCGGACTAGCGGGAGGGCCGAGTAGCAGAGACACGCGGTATTTT	CSASLPGLAGGPSSRDTRYF
TRBV29-1	TRBJ1-6	once	13	.	TGCAGCGTTACCAGGGACATAGAATCACCCCTACACTTT	CSVTRDIESPLHF
TRBV6-6	TRBJ1-1	.	13	.	TGTGCCAGCACTTCAGACGGTCACACTGAAGCTTTCTTT	CASTSDGHTEAFF
TRBV5-1	TRBJ2-7	.	15	TRBD2	TGCGCCAGCAGCTTGGCCGTCGGGACTAACGGCGAGCAGTACTTC	CASSLAVGTNGEQYF
TRBV25-1	TRBJ2-1	many	15	TRBD2	TGTGCCAGCAGTGACTTAGCGGGAGGGCCGGGTGAGCAGTTCTTC	CASSDLAGGPGEQFF
TRBV6-5	TRBJ2-3	.	16	.	TGTGCCAGCAGTTCCCTAGTTAGCGGAAGCACAGATACGCGGTATTTT	CASSSLVSGSTDTRYF
TRBV29-1	TRBJ1-6	.	13	.	TGCAGCGTTGCCAGGGGCAGAGAATCATCTCTCCACTTT	CSVARGRESSLHF
TRBV20-1	TRBJ1-1	.	16	TRBD1	TGCAATGCTACGGACAGGGCACATGCAATGAACACTGAAGCTTTCTTT	CNATDRAHAMNTEAFF
TRBV11-2	TRBJ2-5	.	13	.	TGTGCCAGCAGCGGACGACAGTGGGAGACCCAGTACTTC	CASSGRQWETQYF
TRBV6-1	TRBJ2-1	.	16	TRBD2	TGTGCCAGCAGTGAATGGGGCCTAGCGGCGGACAATGAGCAGTTCTTC	CASSEWGLAADNEQFF
TRBV12-3/TRBV12-4	TRBJ1-1	.	14	TRBD1	TGTGCCAGCAGTTTACAGGGGGCGCAAACTGAAGCTTTCTTT	CASSLQGAQTEAFF
TRBV20-1	TRBJ2-1	.	14	.	TGCAGTGCTAGCCGGGGTGGTCATAACAATGAGCAGTTCTTC	CSASRGGHNNEQFF
TRBV6-6	TRBJ2-2	few	14	.	TGTGCCAGCAGTTACTCCGTGAACTCCGGGGAGCTGTTTTTT	CASSYSVNSGELFF
TRBV4-1	TRBJ2-5	.	18	TRBD2	TGCGCCAGCAGCCCTGGACTAGCGGGAGAAATTGTCGTGGAGACCCAGTACTTC	CASSPGLAGEIVVETQYF
TRBV20-1	TRBJ2-1	.	15	.	TGCAGTGCTAGAGATGGGGCTAGCGATAACAATGAGCAGTTCTTC	CSARDGASDNNEQFF
TRBV12-3/TRBV12-4	TRBJ1-5	.	14	.	TGTGCCAGCACCTGGACCGGGAGCAATCAGCCCCAGCATTTT	CASTWTGSNQPQHF
TRBV29-1	TRBJ1-6	.	13	.	TGCAACGTTGCCAGGGGCAGAGAATCACCACTCCACTTT	CNVARGRESPLHF
TRBV11-2	TRBJ2-1	.	14	.	TGTGCCAGCAGCTTAACAACGGGCGACAATGAGCTGTTCTTC	CASSLTTGDNELFF
TRBV11-3	TRBJ1-1	.	14	TRBD1	TGTGCCAACAGCTCGGGACAGGGGAACACTAAAGCTTTCTTT	CANSSGQGNTKAFF
TRBV13	TRBJ2-7	.	15	TRBD2	TGTCTCAGCAGGATCGGACTAGTCCCCCCCTACGAGCAGTACTTC	CLSRIGLVPPYEQYF
TRBV30	TRBJ1-6	.	15	.	TGTGTCTGGGGGCACCGGGGGCCCCAAAATTCACCACTCCACTTT	CVWGHRGPQNSPLHF
TRBV25-1	TRBJ2-1	.	15	TRBD2	TGTGCCAGCACTGACTTAGCGGGAGGGCCGGGTGGGCAGTTCTTC	CASTDLAGGPGGQFF
TRBV29-1	TRBJ2-1	few	16	.	TGCAGCGTTGAACCCCCTTCTAGGAGCTCCTACAATGAGCAGTTCTTC	CSVEPPSRSSYNEQFF
TRBV6-2/TRBV6-3	TRBJ2-2	.	16	.	TGTGCCAGCAGGGGCGGGCGGGACCTAAACACCGGGGGGCTGTTTTTT	CASRGGRDLNTGGLFF
TRBV12-3/TRBV12-4	TRBJ1-1	.	14	.	TGTGCCAGCAGTTCACAGGGTGGCACCCCTGAAGCTTTCTTT	CASSSQGGTPEAFF
TRBV11-2	TRBJ2-2	.	15	.	TGTGCCAGCAGCTTAGTAACGATGCACACCGGGGAGCTGTTTTTT	CASSLVTMHTGELFF
TRBV5-5	TRBJ1-1	many	12	.	TGTGCCAGCAGCTTGGATTGGAGGGAAGCTTTCTTT	CASSLDWREAFF
TRBV20-1	TRBJ2-3	.	13	TRBD2	TGCAGTGTACGAGGGAGGGGCACAGATACGCAGTATTTT	CSVRGRGTDTQYF
TRBV6-1	TRBJ2-5	medium-sized	15	.	TGTGCCAGCAGTGCCCTAAGGGCGAGCCAAGAGACCCAGTACTTC	CASSALRASQETQYF
TRBV7-9	TRBJ2-1	.	16	.	TGTGCCAGCAGCCCGTCTAGTGGGAGCGCAAAGAATGAGCAGTCCTTC	CASSPSSGSAKNEQSF
TRBV5-6	TRBJ1-6	few	14	TRBD1	TGTGCCAGCGGTGAGACAGGGAGAAGCTCACCCCTCCGCTTT	CASGETGRSSPLRF
TRBV4-1	TRBJ2-1	.	17	.	TGCGCCAGCAGCCAAGGGACTGGAAGGAGCTCCTACAATGAGCAGTTCTTC	CASSQGTGRSSYNEQFF
TRBV11-2	TRBJ2-2	.	20	TRBD2	TGTGCGAGCACCCCTTCACTCGGCCAAGGGCTAGCGGTAAACACCGGGGAGCTGTTTTTT	CASTPSLGQGLAVNTGELFF
TRBV6-1	TRBJ1-1	.	14	.	TGTGCCAGCAGCGAGGGGATCGAGAACACTGAAGCTTTCTTT	CASSEGIENTEAFF
TRBV4-3	TRBJ2-1	.	14	.	TGCGCCAGCAGCCTGGGGACTTCTTACAATGAGCAGTTCTTC	CASSLGTSYNEQFF
TRBV11-2	TRBJ1-6	.	21	TRBD1	TGTGCCAGCAGTTCCAGGCTGGCAGGGACAGAAAACCGACATTTTAATTCACCCCTCCACTTT	CASSSRLAGTENRHFNSPLHF
TRBV28	TRBJ1-1	.	15	.	TGTGCCAGCAGTCCCCTCGGGGGGACGAACACTGAAGCTTTCTTT	CASSPLGGTNTEAFF
TRBV13	TRBJ1-1	.	14	.	TGTGCCAGCAGGGCCTGGGTATCGGAGACTGAAGCTTTCTTT	CASRAWVSETEAFF
TRBV5-5	TRBJ2-5	.	12	TRBD1	TGTGCCTGCAGCTTAGGGGGCGAGACCCAGTGCTTC	CACSLGGETQCF
TRBV6-5	TRBJ1-1	once	15	.	TGTGCCAGCAGTGACCGGGGAGGAGGGGCGCGGTGGGCTTTCTTT	CASSDRGGGARWAFF
TRBV10-2	TRBJ1-5	.	15	TRBD1	TGCGCCAGCAGTGAGAGGACAGGGGGCAATCAGCCCCAGCATTTT	CASSERTGGNQPQHF
TRBV11-2	TRBJ2-1	.	15	.	TGTGCCAGCAGCTTAGAGTCTAGCATGGGCCGTGAGCAGTTCTTC	CASSLESSMGREQFF
TRBV11-1	TRBJ2-7	once	16	.	TGTGCCAGCAGGTTAGCGCGTCTGGACGAGGGGTACGAACAGTACTTC	CASRLARLDEGYEQYF
TRBV11-2	TRBJ2-7	few	15	TRBD2	TGTGCCAGCAGCTTAGGAACTAGCGGGATGGGCGAGCAGTACTTC	CASSLGTSGMGEQYF
TRBV11-2	TRBJ2-2	.	19	TRBD2	TGTGCCAGCTGCTTAGTTCGCTCCAGCGGGGGCTTGAACACCGGGGAGCTGTTTTTT	CASCLVRSSGGLNTGELFF
TRBV11-1	TRBJ2-7	.	11	TRBD1	TGTGCCAGCAGCGGACAGGGGCGCGAGCACTTC	CASSGQGREHF
TRBV20-1	TRBJ2-7	.	13	.	TGCAGTGCTTGGGGGGAGAGGGACCACGAGCAGTACTTC	CSAWGERDHEQYF
TRBV6-5	TRBJ1-5	few	14	.	TGTGCCAGCAGTACGGGAAGGAGAGGTCAGCCCCAGCATTTT	CASSTGRRGQPQHF
TRBV7-9	TRBJ1-1	.	20	.	TGTGACAGCAGCTTAGGCGGGTTTAGGGAGGTCCCATCGGGAGACACTGAAGCTTTCTTT	CDSSLGGFREVPSGDTEAFF